The 14 T cell receptor beta chains presented below share a single source sample, sequenced in a study of blood T cell repertoires in COVID-19. Libraries were prepared by immunoSEQ multiplex PCR; TCRdb keeps only in-frame clonotypes and omits some of them. Here the sample spans 150,000 to 200,000 clones, roughly four fifths being singletons. Sample: peripheral blood. These receptors all come from a man in his fifties who had recovered from COVID-19.

The V call is TRBV7-9, the J call TRBJ1-1; 11 nucleotides align to TRBD1. V was clipped by 7 bases and J by 6 bases; unmatched bases: 7. Germline V lookup: CDR1 SEHNR, CDR2 FQNEAQ (reference sequence). CDR3 length equals 14 residues. CDR3 protein: CASTWTGGASEAFF. The CDR3, as DNA: TGTGCCAGCACCTGGACAGGGGGCGCTTCTGAAGCTTTCTTT.

This chain joins TRBV28 and TRBJ1-6; the D gene is possibly TRBD1 (5 bases). The CDR3 spans 14 residues. The V end was cut by 5 bases, the J end by 9 bases, with 14 bases between. Germline V gene data show CDR1 as MDHEN and CDR2 as SYDVKM. In DNA form, the CDR3 reads TGTGCCAGCAGTGGAGGGGTTCTCATTTCACCCCTCCACTTT. Amino acids: CASSGGVLISPLHF.

The rearrangement joins TRBV28 to TRBJ1-2; the D gene is possibly TRBD1 (6 bases). Germline CDR1 is MDHEN and CDR2 is SYDVKM. The CDR3 is 14 amino acids. V was trimmed by 7 bases and J by 4 bases, leaving 16 bases between them. The CDR3 sequence: CASTTQGLSYGYTF. CDR3 coding DNA: TGTGCCAGCACCACACAGGGTCTCAGCTATGGCTACACCTTC.

The chain carries TRBV9 and TRBJ2-5; TRBD1 agrees at 8 bases. The V and J ends lost 2 bases and 4 bases, in that order; junction bases with no gene match: 4. Germline lookup yields CDR1 SGDLS and CDR2 YYNGEE. The CDR3 runs 14 residues. CDR3 nucleotides: TGTGCCAGCAGCGTCGGACAGGGATTAGAGACCCAGTACTTC. Amino acid sequence: CASSVGQGLETQYF.

CDR3 nucleotide sequence: TGTGCCATCCGCGGGGGGGCACCCTACGAGCAGTACTTC. This codes for CAIRGGAPYEQYF. The chain carries TRBV10-3 and TRBJ2-7, with 9 bases identical to TRBD2. Germline CDR1 and CDR2: ENHRY and SYGVKD. The CDR3 consists of 13 residues. V trimming: 8 bases; J trimming: 2 bases; junction bases outside the gene matches: 4.

This clone came up once. The rearrangement uses TRBV27 and TRBJ2-5; 7 bases are a match to TRBD2. Trimming removed 5 bases from V and 4 bases from J; junction bases left unmatched: 7. In germline, CDR1 is MNHEY, CDR2 SMNVEV (reference sequence). CDR3 length equals 14 residues. CDR3 sequence (DNA): TGTGCCAGCAGTCTGGGGGGGACTCGAGAGACCCAGTACTTC. It translates to CASSLGGTRETQYF.

The rearrangement links TRBV2 to TRBJ2-7; 10 bases match TRBD2. CDR3 length: 15 amino acids. With 7 bases clipped from V and 0 bases from J, the junction kept 6 bases outside the gene matches. Germline V gene sequence: CDR1 SNHLY, CDR2 FYNNEI. CDR3 protein: CASKQLAGPSYEQYF. The CDR3, as DNA: TGTGCCAGCAAACAACTAGCGGGACCCTCCTACGAGCAGTACTTC.

This clone was counted at least ten times. This chain connects TRBV18 to TRBJ2-7, with D tentatively TRBD2 (5 bases). This CDR3 contains 15 residues. V shed 2 bases and J shed 1 base, with 12 bases lying between them. CDR1 is KGHSH and CDR2 is LQKENI in the germline V gene. The DNA for the CDR3 is TGTGCCAGCTCACCAATGGGGAGAAGTTCCTACGAGCAGTACTTC. It is translated as CASSPMGRSSYEQYF.

The V and J genes are TRBV5-8 and TRBJ1-1; perhaps TRBD1 as D (6 bases). Trimming removed 4 bases from V and 2 bases from J, with 18 bases in between. Germline CDR1 reads SGHTS; CDR2 reads YDEGEE. The CDR3 is made up of 16 amino acids. The CDR3 region is CASSQSRTARNTEAFF. The CDR3 nucleotides read TGTGCCAGCAGCCAAAGTAGGACAGCTAGAAACACTGAAGCTTTCTTT.

The genes are TRBV11-1 and TRBJ1-1; possibly TRBD1 for D (5 bases). CDR3 length: 15 residues. The germline V and J ends were trimmed by 10 bases and 0 bases, with 18 bases remaining between them. Germline-derived CDR1 and CDR2 are SGHAT and FQDESV (reference sequence). In DNA, the CDR3 is TGTGCCAATGTACAGGTCATAAGGATGAACACTGAAGCTTTCTTT. This gives the protein CANVQVIRMNTEAFF.

This sequence joins TRBV19 and TRBJ1-4; perhaps TRBD1 as D (6 bases). V was cut by 2 bases and J by 5 bases, with 15 bases left in between. Germline values: CDR1 LNHDA, CDR2 SQIVND (reference sequence). The CDR3 contains 16 residues. CDR3 DNA sequence: TGTGCCAGTAGTATAAATTCACAGGGCTACAATGAAAAACTGTTTTTT. It translates to CASSINSQGYNEKLFF.

This chain joins TRBV3-1 (or the pseudogene TRBV3-2) and TRBJ1-1, with D hard to call. This CDR3 has 17 residues. V lost 0 bases and J lost 2, with 16 bases in between. Per the germline V gene, CDR1 is LGHDT and CDR2 is YNNKEL (reference sequence). The CDR3 DNA is TGTGCCAGCAGCCAAGATAGAAGTCCCTCTCTTAACACTGAAGCTTTCTTT. Its protein is CASSQDRSPSLNTEAFF.

This clone was picked up a small number of times. This sequence joins TRBV5-1 and TRBJ2-1; 9 nucleotides match TRBD2. V gave up 2 bases and J gave up 7 bases; unmatched junction bases: 4. Germline CDR1 reads SGHRS; CDR2 reads YFSETQ. This CDR3 contains 14 residues. CDR3 sequence reads: CASSLAGGRNEQFF. CDR3 sequence (DNA): TGCGCCAGCAGCTTAGCGGGAGGCAGGAATGAGCAGTTCTTC.

The chain couples TRBV7-6 to TRBJ1-1, with 7 bases identical to TRBD1. From germline, CDR1 is SGHVS and CDR2 FNYEAQ. The CDR3 sequence is 18 residues long. The V gene end was trimmed by 5 bases and the J gene end by 0 bases; junction bases not matched to a gene: 15. The CDR3 sequence is CASSVRSKPGQLNTEAFF. DNA for the CDR3: TGTGCCAGCAGCGTAAGATCCAAACCGGGACAGCTGAACACTGAAGCTTTCTTT. The whole variable domain, filled in from reference TRBV7-6 and TRBJ1-1, reads GAGVSQSPRYKVTKRGQDVALRCDPISGHVSLYWYRQALGQGPEFLTYFNYEAQQDKSGLPNDRFSAERPEGSISTLTIQRTEQRDSAMYRCASSVRSKPGQLNTEAFFGQGTRLTVV.